The next 17 T cell receptor beta chains were all read from a single sample in a study of blood T cell repertoires in COVID-19. Some clones are missing from TCRdb's copy, which holds only in-frame ones; the method was immunoSEQ multiplex PCR. The sample has roughly 81,000 clones, around nine tenths seen once. Material for sequencing was peripheral blood. Receptors originate from a man in his forties with acute or convalescent COVID-19.

The rearrangement links TRBV7-9 to TRBJ1-6, with D unclear. This CDR3 contains 14 residues. V lost 5 bases and J 10 bases, leaving 15 bases between the germline ends. CDR1 and CDR2 (germline): SEHNR, FQNEAQ (reference sequence). Here the CDR3 reads CASSPPRARSPLHF. The CDR3 DNA reads TGTGCCAGCAGCCCCCCGCGGGCCAGATCACCCCTCCACTTT.

This chain joins TRBV19 and TRBJ2-7, with TRBD2 matching over 7 bases. V lost 4 bases and J lost 3; bases outside the gene matches: 9. Germline CDR1 is LNHDA and CDR2 is SQIVND (reference sequence). The CDR3 is made up of 15 amino acids. CDR3 nucleotides: TGTGCCAGTAGTACAGAGCCTGGCGGGGGCTACGAGCAGTACTTC. This codes for CASSTEPGGGYEQYF. The full variable domain, rest sourced from reference TRBV19 and TRBJ2-7, is DGGITQSPKYLFRKEGQNVTLSCEQNLNHDAMYWYRQDPGQGLRLIYYSQIVNDFQKGDIAEGYSVSREKKESFPLTVTSAQKNPTAFYLCASSTEPGGGYEQYFGPGTRLTVT.

The V call is TRBV5-1, the J call TRBJ2-7; 9 nucleotides agree with TRBD1. The trim removed 2 bases at V and 3 bases at J, leaving 3 bases unmatched. The V gene's germline CDR1 is SGHRS and CDR2 YFSETQ. This CDR3 is 14 amino acids long. The CDR3 sequence is CASSFRDRDYEQYF. The CDR3 DNA reads as TGCGCCAGCAGCTTTAGGGACAGGGACTACGAGCAGTACTTC.

V is TRBV6-2 or TRBV6-3 and J is TRBJ1-2, with a possible D match to TRBD1 (5 bases). The germline V gene encodes CDR1 MNHEY and CDR2 SVGEGT. The ends were cut back, 5 bases at V and 7 bases at J, with 20 bases in the middle. This CDR3 contains 15 residues. The CDR3 nucleotides are TGTGCCAGCAGTACTGACACAGGAGGGTCCTTTGGCTACACCTTC. This sequence encodes CASSTDTGGSFGYTF.

The chain has TRBV5-1 and TRBJ2-2; D unclear. Trimming took 1 base from V and 1 from J, leaving 8 bases between them. The CDR3 contains 15 residues. Germline CDR1 is SGHRS and CDR2 is YFSETQ. CDR3 DNA sequence: TGCGCCAGCAGCTTGCTACAGCAGAACACCGGGGAGCTGTTTTTT. As protein: CASSLLQQNTGELFF. The full variable domain, rest sourced from reference TRBV5-1 and TRBJ2-2, is KAGVTQTPRYLIKTRGQQVTLSCSPISGHRSVSWYQQTPGQGLQFLFEYFSETQRNKGNFPGRFSGRQFSNSRSEMNVSTLELGDSALYLCASSLLQQNTGELFFGEGSRLTVL.

This clone was counted a single time. The chain carries TRBV19 and TRBJ1-2, with TRBD1 as a possible D gene (6 bases). CDR1 is LNHDA, CDR2 SQIVND, per germline (reference sequence). CDR3 size: 15 residues. V lost 7 bases, J lost 2 bases, and 17 bases lay in between. CDR3 protein: CASIQTGTQNYGYTF. The CDR3, as DNA: TGTGCCAGTATTCAGACCGGGACACAAAACTATGGCTACACCTTC. Supplemented by reference TRBV19 and TRBJ1-2, the full variable domain reads DGGITQSPKYLFRKEGQNVTLSCEQNLNHDAMYWYRQDPGQGLRLIYYSQIVNDFQKGDIAEGYSVSREKKESFPLTVTSAQKNPTAFYLCASIQTGTQNYGYTFGSGTRLTVV.

The chain carries TRBV27 and TRBJ2-3, with D maybe TRBD1 (6 bases). CDR3 size: 13 residues. Germline CDR1 reads MNHEY; CDR2 reads SMNVEV (reference sequence). Deletions cut 8 bases from V and 3 bases from J, with 12 bases between. The CDR3 sequence: CASPLGGTDTQYF. DNA of the CDR3: TGTGCCAGCCCGCTAGGGGGTACAGATACGCAGTATTTT.

The table lists this clone with a count of one. CDR3 sequence reads: CAWLTGKGSYEQYF. The DNA for the CDR3 is TGTGCCTGGCTGACAGGGAAGGGGTCCTACGAGCAGTACTTC. V and J are TRBV30 and TRBJ2-7, with 7 bases lining up with TRBD1. CDR1 is GTSNPN, CDR2 SVGIG, per germline (reference sequence). Losses at the gene ends were 5 bases for V and 1 base for J; bases not matched to a gene: 8. The CDR3 is 14 amino acids.

The chain employs TRBV20-1 and TRBJ2-7, with D uncertain. V was trimmed by 6 bases and J by 6 bases, leaving 12 bases between them. CDR1 is DFQATT and CDR2 is SNEGSKA in the germline V gene (reference sequence). The CDR3 contains 11 residues. In DNA, the CDR3 is TGCAGTGCCCCCCTATACGGCGAGCAGTACTTC. This codes for CSAPLYGEQYF.

This clone came up once. V usage is TRBV7-8 and J usage is TRBJ1-2; 10 nucleotides align to TRBD1. Trimming cost V 5 bases and J 2 bases; bases outside gene matches: 5. Per germline, CDR1 SGHVS and CDR2 FQNEAQ. CDR3 length: 15 residues. The CDR3 protein is CASSIRTGGNYGYTF. DNA of the CDR3: TGTGCCAGCAGCATTCGGACAGGGGGGAACTATGGCTACACCTTC.

The chain links TRBV10-1 to TRBJ2-3, with unresolved D. The V and J ends lost 4 bases and 6 bases respectively, with 8 bases between them. The CDR3 consists of 12 residues. Germline loops: CDR1 WNHNN, CDR2 SYGVQD (reference sequence). CDR3 coding DNA: TGCGCCAGCAGTGGAAACGGGGATACGCAGTATTTT. Translated: CASSGNGDTQYF.

The rearrangement links TRBV11-3 to TRBJ1-1, with D possibly matching TRBD1 (5 bases). V dropped 1 base and J dropped 0 bases, with 18 bases sitting between them. Germline V lookup: CDR1 SGHNT, CDR2 YENEEA. The CDR3 is made up of 18 amino acids. The CDR3 here is CASSLGVVGVQMNTEAFF. The CDR3 coding sequence is TGTGCCAGCAGCTTAGGAGTTGTAGGGGTACAAATGAACACTGAAGCTTTCTTT.

V and J are TRBV4-3 and TRBJ1-6; no reliable D call. Germline CDR1 and CDR2: LGHNA and YSLEER. Between the trimmed V and J ends, which lost 4 bases and 0 bases, there was a span of 16 bases. CDR3 size: 18 residues. CDR3 residues: CASSRAFTELSYNSPLHF. In DNA form, the CDR3 reads TGCGCCAGCAGCCGAGCCTTTACTGAACTCTCCTATAATTCACCCCTCCACTTT.

This sequence joins TRBV7-8 and TRBJ1-6; D not certain. This CDR3 has 14 residues. The ends were cut back, 1 base at V and 2 bases at J, with 3 bases in the middle. The V gene's germline CDR1 is SGHVS and CDR2 FQNEAQ. The CDR3 region is CASSLGPYNSPLHF. The CDR3 DNA sequence: TGTGCCAGCAGCTTAGGGCCCTATAATTCACCCCTCCACTTT.

This clone was counted a few times. The chain joins TRBV7-8 to TRBJ2-2, with D perhaps TRBD2 (5 bases). This CDR3 region has 16 residues. The germline CDR1 and CDR2 sequences are SGHVS and FQNEAQ. V dropped 2 bases and J dropped 0 bases, with 10 bases sitting between them. CDR3 sequence: CASSLFVGANTGELFF. CDR3 sequence (DNA): TGTGCCAGCAGCTTATTTGTGGGAGCGAACACCGGGGAGCTGTTTTTT.

This chain connects TRBV14 to TRBJ2-7, with TRBD1 matching over 8 bases. The CDR3 loop spans 15 amino acids. V dropped 6 bases and J dropped 2; count of bases not matched to a gene: 9. CDR1 and CDR2 (germline): SGHDN, FVKESK. CDR3 sequence (DNA): TGTGCCAGCAGTATCGGACAGGGTGTTACCTACGAGCAGTACTTC. It specifies CASSIGQGVTYEQYF. The full variable domain, with the rest looked up from reference TRBV14 and TRBJ2-7, is EAGVTQFPSHSVIEKGQTVTLRCDPISGHDNLYWYRRVMGKEIKFLLHFVKESKQDESGMPNNRFLAERTGGTYSTLKVQPAELEDSGVYFCASSIGQGVTYEQYFGPGTRLTVT.

This chain uses TRBV9 with TRBJ2-3, with no clear D. The V gene lost 0 bases and the J gene lost 1 base, with 3 bases spanning the gap. There are 13 residues in the CDR3. Germline loops: CDR1 SGDLS, CDR2 YYNGEE. The CDR3 loop reads CASSVGGTDTQYF. In nucleotides, the CDR3 is TGTGCCAGCAGCGTAGGCGGCACAGATACGCAGTATTTT. Looking up the rest from reference TRBV9 and TRBJ2-3 gives the full variable domain: DSGVTQTPKHLITATGQRVTLRCSPRSGDLSVYWYQQSLDQGLQFLIQYYNGEERAKGNILERFSAQQFPDLHSELNLSSLELGDSALYFCASSVGGTDTQYFGPGTRLTVL.